A selection of T cell receptor beta chains follows, all from one sample in a study of Graves' ophthalmopathy and Graves' hyperthyroidism. TCRdb itself ran the multiplex PCR reads through MiXCR, one entry per CDR3 protein. The top ten hold 11% of the sample, which has around 1,000,000 distinct CDR3 sequences, 35% to 40% seen once. The specimen was peripheral blood or thyroid tissue (not recorded which). The receptors stem from an adult man with Graves' hyperthyroidism. Each CDR3 is given with its conserved first and last residue. The order of the fields is clone size, V gene, D gene, J gene, CDR3 DNA, CDR3 protein. A D gene is named only where the DNA matches it firmly. Size is omitted from some rows. Given values are once, few, many or a class for expanded clones.

clone_size: NA
v_call: TRBV7-6
d_call: TRBD1
j_call: TRBJ1-5
cdr3_nt: TGTGCCAGCAGCTGGGACAGGGACAGCAATCAGCCCCAGCATTTT
cdr3_aa: CASSWDRDSNQPQHF

clone_size: many
v_call: TRBV15
d_call: NA
j_call: TRBJ2-7
cdr3_nt: TGTGCCACCAGCAGAGGTGTTGGTAGCGAGTCCTACGAGCAGTACTTC
cdr3_aa: CATSRGVGSESYEQYF

clone_size: few
v_call: TRBV6-5
d_call: NA
j_call: TRBJ2-2
cdr3_nt: TGTGCCAGCAGTTACGGAGGACAGCCGAACACCGGGGAGCTGTTTTTT
cdr3_aa: CASSYGGQPNTGELFF

clone_size: many
v_call: TRBV9
d_call: NA
j_call: TRBJ1-2
cdr3_nt: TGTGCCAGCAGCGTAGGGAGTAGGAAGGAGTATGGCTACACCTTC
cdr3_aa: CASSVGSRKEYGYTF

clone_size: many
v_call: TRBV30
d_call: NA
j_call: TRBJ2-6
cdr3_nt: TGTGCCTGGAGTGTACTGGCCAGGGCTGGGGCCAACGTCCTGACTTTC
cdr3_aa: CAWSVLARAGANVLTF

clone_size: many
v_call: TRBV4-2
d_call: NA
j_call: TRBJ2-5
cdr3_nt: TGTGCCAGCAGCCAAGTGGGGGGTAGGGTAGAGACCCAGTACTTC
cdr3_aa: CASSQVGGRVETQYF

clone_size: many
v_call: TRBV6-6
d_call: TRBD1
j_call: TRBJ2-7
cdr3_nt: TGTGCCAGCAGCTCAGACAGGGGGTTCGAGCAGTACTTC
cdr3_aa: CASSSDRGFEQYF

clone_size: NA
v_call: TRBV10-3
d_call: NA
j_call: TRBJ2-3
cdr3_nt: TGTGCCATCAGTGAGTCGACCGGGAGAGGCACAGATACGCAGTATTTT
cdr3_aa: CAISESTGRGTDTQYF

clone_size: many
v_call: TRBV20-1
d_call: TRBD1
j_call: TRBJ1-2
cdr3_nt: TGCAGTGCCAGGACAGGGAACGGCTACACCTTC
cdr3_aa: CSARTGNGYTF

clone_size: many
v_call: TRBV14
d_call: TRBD1
j_call: TRBJ2-5
cdr3_nt: TGTGCCAGCAGCCGGCCGACAGGGGGGTACCAAGAGACCCAGTACTTC
cdr3_aa: CASSRPTGGYQETQYF

clone_size: many
v_call: TRBV5-1
d_call: NA
j_call: TRBJ2-7
cdr3_nt: TGCGCCAGCAGCTTGGCCGAGGGGTACTCCTACGAGCAGTACTTC
cdr3_aa: CASSLAEGYSYEQYF

clone_size: many
v_call: TRBV5-8
d_call: TRBD1
j_call: TRBJ1-2
cdr3_nt: TGTGCCATTTCGTCGGGACAGAGATATGGCTACACCTTC
cdr3_aa: CAISSGQRYGYTF

clone_size: NA
v_call: TRBV2
d_call: TRBD1
j_call: TRBJ1-5
cdr3_nt: TGTGCCAGCTTAGGGACAGCAATGAATCAGCCCCAGCATTTT
cdr3_aa: CASLGTAMNQPQHF

clone_size: few
v_call: TRBV28
d_call: NA
j_call: TRBJ1-1
cdr3_nt: TGTGCCAGCTTCCCGGCACACATGAACACTGAAGCTTTCTTT
cdr3_aa: CASFPAHMNTEAFF

clone_size: many
v_call: TRBV25-1
d_call: NA
j_call: TRBJ1-4
cdr3_nt: TGTGCCAGCAGTGGAATGTTCGGGGAAAAACTGTTTTTT
cdr3_aa: CASSGMFGEKLFF

clone_size: NA
v_call: TRBV15
d_call: TRBD1
j_call: TRBJ1-2
cdr3_nt: TGTGCCACCAGCAGCTTCAGCAGGGGGGACTACACCTTC
cdr3_aa: CATSSFSRGDYTF

clone_size: NA
v_call: TRBV30
d_call: NA
j_call: TRBJ2-5
cdr3_nt: TGTGCCTGGAGGGGGCAAGAGACCCAGTACTTC
cdr3_aa: CAWRGQETQYF

clone_size: NA
v_call: TRBV12-3/TRBV12-4
d_call: TRBD1
j_call: TRBJ2-2
cdr3_nt: TGTGCCAGCAGGGGACAGGCGCTCGGCACCGGGGAGCTGTTTTTT
cdr3_aa: CASRGQALGTGELFF

clone_size: NA
v_call: TRBV19
d_call: NA
j_call: TRBJ1-2
cdr3_nt: TGTGCCAGTAGTACCCGGGAAGGCGTGAGGCCTAACTATGGCTACACCTTC
cdr3_aa: CASSTREGVRPNYGYTF

clone_size: NA
v_call: TRBV19
d_call: NA
j_call: TRBJ1-5
cdr3_nt: TGTGCCAGTATGGCCTGGACAGCACGCAATCAGCCCCAGCATTTT
cdr3_aa: CASMAWTARNQPQHF

clone_size: NA
v_call: TRBV10-3
d_call: TRBD2
j_call: TRBJ2-7
cdr3_nt: TGTGCCATCAGTGAGGGTGGGACTAGCGCCTACGAGCAGTACTTC
cdr3_aa: CAISEGGTSAYEQYF

clone_size: NA
v_call: TRBV29-1
d_call: NA
j_call: TRBJ1-1
cdr3_nt: TGCAGCATGTCGACGGGCCAAGCTTTCTTT
cdr3_aa: CSMSTGQAFF

clone_size: NA
v_call: TRBV25-1
d_call: NA
j_call: TRBJ2-2
cdr3_nt: TGTGCCAGCACCAGCGTTCATTGGGGCGGGGAGCTGTTTTTT
cdr3_aa: CASTSVHWGGELFF

clone_size: few
v_call: TRBV19
d_call: NA
j_call: TRBJ2-2
cdr3_nt: TGTGCCAGTAGTTTCGAATCCGACACCGGGGAGCTGTTTTTT
cdr3_aa: CASSFESDTGELFF

clone_size: many
v_call: TRBV4-3
d_call: NA
j_call: TRBJ2-7
cdr3_nt: TGCGCCAGCAGCCAAGAGGCTCAGGGACGCTACGAGCAGTACTTC
cdr3_aa: CASSQEAQGRYEQYF

clone_size: NA
v_call: TRBV24-1
d_call: TRBD1
j_call: TRBJ2-7
cdr3_nt: TGTGCCACCAGGTGGGGACAGGACTATTACGAGCAGTACTTC
cdr3_aa: CATRWGQDYYEQYF

clone_size: many
v_call: TRBV2
d_call: TRBD1
j_call: TRBJ2-7
cdr3_nt: TGTGCCATGCGGAGACAGGGAACCTACGAGCAGTACTTC
cdr3_aa: CAMRRQGTYEQYF

clone_size: NA
v_call: TRBV20-1
d_call: NA
j_call: TRBJ2-7
cdr3_nt: TGCAGTGCTAGAGGTTGGGCGGCTTCCTCCTACGAGCAGTACTTC
cdr3_aa: CSARGWAASSYEQYF

clone_size: few
v_call: TRBV6-1
d_call: TRBD1
j_call: TRBJ1-2
cdr3_nt: TGTGCCAGCAGTGTGGGGACAGGGGCCCTGTATGGCTACACCTTC
cdr3_aa: CASSVGTGALYGYTF

clone_size: NA
v_call: TRBV20-1
d_call: TRBD1
j_call: TRBJ1-6
cdr3_nt: TGCAGTGCTACCCGGACAGGCCCCAGATATTCACCCCTCCACTTT
cdr3_aa: CSATRTGPRYSPLHF

clone_size: many
v_call: TRBV6-5
d_call: TRBD1
j_call: TRBJ1-1
cdr3_nt: TGCGCCAGCAGCCGGGACAGGATGAACACTGAAGCTTTCTTT
cdr3_aa: CASSRDRMNTEAFF

clone_size: once
v_call: TRBV9
d_call: TRBD2
j_call: TRBJ2-7
cdr3_nt: TGTGCCAGCAGCGTAGGACTAGCGGGGGCCTATTCCTACGAGCAGTACTTC
cdr3_aa: CASSVGLAGAYSYEQYF

clone_size: few
v_call: TRBV19
d_call: NA
j_call: TRBJ1-6
cdr3_nt: TGTGCCAGTAATGACCCCCGGGGTTCCGACTATAATTCACCCCTCCACTTT
cdr3_aa: CASNDPRGSDYNSPLHF

clone_size: many
v_call: TRBV20-1
d_call: NA
j_call: TRBJ2-7
cdr3_nt: TGCAGTGCTTTTGACAGCTACGAGCAGTACTTC
cdr3_aa: CSAFDSYEQYF

clone_size: many
v_call: TRBV4-3
d_call: TRBD1
j_call: TRBJ2-6
cdr3_nt: TGCGCCAGCAGCCAAGAGGCCCACAGGGGCGCTGGGGCCAACGTCCTGACTTTC
cdr3_aa: CASSQEAHRGAGANVLTF

clone_size: NA
v_call: TRBV10-3
d_call: NA
j_call: TRBJ1-5
cdr3_nt: TGTGCCAGCAGTACCCTCGTGGGGCATGATCAGCCCCAGCATTTT
cdr3_aa: CASSTLVGHDQPQHF

clone_size: few
v_call: TRBV5-1
d_call: NA
j_call: TRBJ1-2
cdr3_nt: TGTGCCAGCAGCTTGAGGGGGGATGGCTATGGCTACACCTTC
cdr3_aa: CASSLRGDGYGYTF

clone_size: many
v_call: TRBV15
d_call: NA
j_call: TRBJ1-1
cdr3_nt: TGTGCCACCAGCAGAGAGGGGGGCAGGGAAAACACTGAAGCTTTCTTT
cdr3_aa: CATSREGGRENTEAFF

clone_size: NA
v_call: TRBV7-9
d_call: TRBD1
j_call: TRBJ2-7
cdr3_nt: TGCGCCAGCAGCAGAGGGACAGGGGTCGACGAGCAGTACTTC
cdr3_aa: CASSRGTGVDEQYF

clone_size: many
v_call: TRBV19
d_call: NA
j_call: TRBJ2-2
cdr3_nt: TGTGCCAGTAGTCTCGCAGGGACGGGCGGGGAGCTGTTTTTT
cdr3_aa: CASSLAGTGGELFF

clone_size: NA
v_call: TRBV10-3
d_call: NA
j_call: TRBJ2-7
cdr3_nt: TGTGCCAGCACCCAACCGGGATTCGCCGAGCAGTACTTC
cdr3_aa: CASTQPGFAEQYF

clone_size: few
v_call: TRBV6-5
d_call: NA
j_call: TRBJ1-4
cdr3_nt: TGTGCCAGCAGTTACTCACTCGTTCGGGACGGCGTGAATGAAAAACTGTTTTTT
cdr3_aa: CASSYSLVRDGVNEKLFF

clone_size: few
v_call: TRBV10-3
d_call: NA
j_call: TRBJ1-1
cdr3_nt: TGTGCCATCAGGGGCGAGGCAGGAGGATTCTTT
cdr3_aa: CAIRGEAGGFF

clone_size: many
v_call: TRBV7-2
d_call: NA
j_call: TRBJ1-1
cdr3_nt: TGTGCCAGCAGCTTAGGGGGACAAGGTTTGAACACTGAAGCTTTCTTT
cdr3_aa: CASSLGGQGLNTEAFF

clone_size: NA
v_call: TRBV9
d_call: NA
j_call: TRBJ1-2
cdr3_nt: TGTGCCAGCAGCGTCCGGCACAGCGGGATTAACTATGGCTACACCTTC
cdr3_aa: CASSVRHSGINYGYTF

clone_size: NA
v_call: TRBV20-1
d_call: NA
j_call: TRBJ2-2
cdr3_nt: TGCAGTGCTCGTACGTCTGAACAATACACCGGGGAGCTGTTTTTT
cdr3_aa: CSARTSEQYTGELFF

clone_size: few
v_call: TRBV7-9
d_call: TRBD1
j_call: TRBJ2-7
cdr3_nt: TGTGCCAGCAGTGAACTTACCGGGACAGTAATCTACGAGCAGTACTTC
cdr3_aa: CASSELTGTVIYEQYF